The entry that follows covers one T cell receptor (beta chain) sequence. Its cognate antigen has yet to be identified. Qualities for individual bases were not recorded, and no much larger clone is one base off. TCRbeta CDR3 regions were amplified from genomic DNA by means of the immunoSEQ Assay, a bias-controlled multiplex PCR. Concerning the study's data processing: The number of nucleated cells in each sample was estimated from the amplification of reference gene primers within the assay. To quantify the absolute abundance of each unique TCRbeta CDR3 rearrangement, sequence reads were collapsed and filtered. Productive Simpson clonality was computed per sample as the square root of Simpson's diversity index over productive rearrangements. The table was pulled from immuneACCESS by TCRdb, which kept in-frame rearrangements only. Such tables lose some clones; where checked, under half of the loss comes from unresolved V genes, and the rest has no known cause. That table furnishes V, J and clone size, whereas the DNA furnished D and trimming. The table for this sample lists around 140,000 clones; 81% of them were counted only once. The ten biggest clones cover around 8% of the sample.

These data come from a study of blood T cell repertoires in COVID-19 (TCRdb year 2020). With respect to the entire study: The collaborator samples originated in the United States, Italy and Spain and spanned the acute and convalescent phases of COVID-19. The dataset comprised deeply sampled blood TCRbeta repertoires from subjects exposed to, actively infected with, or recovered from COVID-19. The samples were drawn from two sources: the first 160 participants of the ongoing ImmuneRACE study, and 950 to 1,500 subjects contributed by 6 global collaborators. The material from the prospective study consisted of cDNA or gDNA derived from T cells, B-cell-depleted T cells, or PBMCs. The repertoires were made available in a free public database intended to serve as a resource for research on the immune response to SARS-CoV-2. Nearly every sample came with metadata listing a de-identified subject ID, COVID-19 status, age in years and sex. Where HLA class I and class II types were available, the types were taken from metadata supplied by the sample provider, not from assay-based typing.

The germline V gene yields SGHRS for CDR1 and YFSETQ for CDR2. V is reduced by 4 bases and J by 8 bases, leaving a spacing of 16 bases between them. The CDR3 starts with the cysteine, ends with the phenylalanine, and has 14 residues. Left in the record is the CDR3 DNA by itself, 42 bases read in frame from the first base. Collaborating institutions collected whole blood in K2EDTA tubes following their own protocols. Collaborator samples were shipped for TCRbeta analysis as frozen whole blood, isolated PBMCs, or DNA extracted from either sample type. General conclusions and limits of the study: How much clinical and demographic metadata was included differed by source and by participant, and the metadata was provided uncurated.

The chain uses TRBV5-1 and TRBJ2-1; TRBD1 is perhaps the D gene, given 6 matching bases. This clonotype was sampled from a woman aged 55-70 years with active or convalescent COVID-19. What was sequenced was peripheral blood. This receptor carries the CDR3 CASSRALQGDEQFF. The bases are TGCGCCAGCAGCAGGGCATTACAGGGTGATGAGCAGTTCTTC.